Presented here are 2 T cell receptor beta chains from one specimen sequenced in a study of control samples from healthy donors and cancer patients. Produced via immunoSEQ multiplex PCR; TCRdb's table is partial and in-frame only. The sample consists of over 100,000 clones, just under 95% of them appearing once. Material for sequencing was blood. All receptors derive from a man between 18 and 29 years old in good health.

The J gene is TRBJ2-2, the V gene TRBV3-1 (or the pseudogene TRBV3-2); perhaps TRBD2 as D (6 bases). The germline gives CDR1 LGHDT, CDR2 YNNKEL (reference sequence). Trimming pared 6 bases from V and 4 bases from J, leaving 18 bases between. The CDR3 contains 16 residues. The CDR3 coding sequence is TGTGCCAGCAGAATGGCTGACTCGGGGGTCACCGGGGAGCTGTTTTTT. It encodes CASRMADSGVTGELFF.

The chain couples TRBV6-5 to TRBJ1-4, with a tentative D call TRBD1 (5 bases). CDR1 and CDR2 from the germline V gene are MNHEY and SVGAGI. The CDR3 spans 16 residues. Trimming removed 4 bases at V and 8 bases at J, with 20 bases between. The CDR3 loop reads CASSSPRRGSKEKLFF. CDR3 DNA: TGTGCCAGCAGTTCCCCAAGGCGGGGGAGTAAGGAAAAACTGTTTTTT.